This T cell receptor (beta chain) was sequenced during a study of blood T cell repertoires in COVID-19. Some clones are missing from TCRdb's copy, which holds only in-frame ones; the method was immunoSEQ multiplex PCR. The sample lists under 65,000 clones; roughly 87% were seen once. Trimming stripped 10 bases from V and 7 bases from J, with 20 bases between. Per germline, CDR1 MNHEY and CDR2 SVGAGI. This CDR3 is built from 14 residues. This sequence was found in a woman aged 80 or over with COVID-19, enrolled during active disease. This sequence joins TRBV6-5 and TRBJ2-1; D not resolved. Sequenced input: peripheral blood. CDR3 in amino acids: CATSAAQAWNEQFF. As DNA, the CDR3 is TGTGCCACCTCTGCGGCTCAAGCTTGGAATGAGCAGTTCTTC.